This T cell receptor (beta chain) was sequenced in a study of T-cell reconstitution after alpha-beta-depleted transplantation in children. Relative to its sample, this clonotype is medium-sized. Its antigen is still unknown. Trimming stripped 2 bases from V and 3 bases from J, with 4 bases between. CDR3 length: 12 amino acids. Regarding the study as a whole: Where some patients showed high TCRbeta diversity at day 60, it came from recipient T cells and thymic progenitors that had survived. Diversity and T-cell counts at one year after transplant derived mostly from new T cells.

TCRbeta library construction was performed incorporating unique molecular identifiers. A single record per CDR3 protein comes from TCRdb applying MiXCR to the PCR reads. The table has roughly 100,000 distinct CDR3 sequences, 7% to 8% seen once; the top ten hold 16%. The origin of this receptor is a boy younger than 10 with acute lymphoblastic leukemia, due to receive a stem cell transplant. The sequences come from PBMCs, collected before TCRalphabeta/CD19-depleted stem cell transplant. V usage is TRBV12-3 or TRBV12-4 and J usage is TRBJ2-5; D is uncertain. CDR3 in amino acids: CASSLREETQYF. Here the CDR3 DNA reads TGTGCCAGCAGTTTACGAGAAGAGACCCAGTACTTC.